The entry below gives a single T cell receptor beta chain sequence along with its context. Its specific antigen is unknown. No base quality values were provided; no much bigger clone lies one nucleotide off. From the germline V gene, CDR1 is SGHTA and CDR2 is FQGNSA. The CDR3 runs 14 amino acids, cysteine and phenylalanine included. Only CDR3 DNA is held: 42 bases, read in frame from base 1. From V the trimming removes 5 bases and from J it removes 5 bases, while the gene matches leave 7 bases of the junction unaccounted for. This specimen's treatment or condition label, interpreted: preoperative locoregional IRX-2 cytokine immunotherapy. The samples were obtained from a phase Ib study that tested preoperative, locoregional IRX-2 cytokine immunotherapy designed to prime immune responses. Donors were patients with early-stage breast cancer who received IRX-2 before surgery. Receptors were amplified or captured by the immunoSEQ multiplex PCR assay. TCRdb re-hosts the immuneACCESS table, in-frame sequences only. Its copies lack some clones; in the studies checked, an unresolved V gene accounts for under half of them, and the cause for the rest is not known. The sample has around 62,000 clones on record, roughly 95% of them singletons. Under 2% of the sample rests with the top ten.

The data are from a study of preoperative IRX-2 immunotherapy in early breast cancer (dated by TCRdb to 2018 to 2020). This receptor chain uses TRBV7-2 and TRBJ2-7; 9 of the junction bases match TRBD1. Collection of the sample occurred from a patient treated with IRX-2 immunotherapy. The receptor was derived from a human donor with breast cancer. CDR3 loop: CASSPGQGWDEQYF. In nucleotides, the sequence is TGTGCCAGCAGCCCCGGACAGGGGTGGGACGAGCAGTACTTC. With the portions outside the CDR3 filled from the reference TRBV7-2 and TRBJ2-7 genes, the complete variable region becomes GAGVSQSPSNKVTEKGKDVELRCDPISGHTALYWYRQSLGQGLEFLIYFQGNSAPDKSGLPSDRFSAERTGGSVSTLTIQRTQQEDSAVYLCASSPGQGWDEQYFGPGTRLTVT.